The 14 T cell receptor beta chains in this list originate from one sample, sequenced in a study of blood T cells in healthy people across ages. Through a sample-barcoded 5' primer and a J-beta primer mix, a second PCR was run for roughly 6 to 12 cycles. TCRdb used MiXCR to reprocess the 5' RACE reads, holding one entry per CDR3 protein. This table holds around 780,000 distinct CDR3 sequences, 20% to 30% found once. This sample also belongs to another study, concerning T cells of mothers and their children.

The sample taken for sequencing was blood. The receptors shown here come from a boy younger than 18 in good health.

V is TRBV4-1 and J is TRBJ2-1; 9 bases agree with TRBD2. Germline V gives CDR1 MGHRA, CDR2 YSYEKL. This CDR3 spans 15 amino acids. Germline trimming cut 2 bases from V and 4 bases from J; bases unmatched to any gene: 3. CDR3 amino acids: CASSQIAGAYNEQFF. The CDR3 coding sequence is TGCGCCAGCAGCCAAATAGCGGGGGCTTACAATGAGCAGTTCTTC.

This clonotype was picked up many times. The V gene is TRBV20-1, the J gene TRBJ2-5; 9 bases are shared with TRBD1. CDR1 and CDR2 (germline): DFQATT, SNEGSKA (reference sequence). V lost 5 bases and J lost 3; bases outside the gene matches: 4. CDR3 length equals 13 residues. This chain's CDR3 is CSASGQGKETQYF. CDR3 nucleotides: TGCAGTGCTTCCGGACAGGGGAAAGAGACCCAGTACTTC.

V gene TRBV9 combines with J gene TRBJ1-2; no reliable D call. The length of the CDR3 is 14 residues. CDR1 SGDLS and CDR2 YYNGEE come from the germline V gene. V lost 4 bases and J lost 7, with 17 bases in between. In DNA, the CDR3 is TGTGCCAGCAGCTACCGGACCGGTGGGAGTGGCTACACCTTC. Protein sequence: CASSYRTGGSGYTF.

This clonotype was seen a handful of times. The chain combines TRBV27 with TRBJ1-2, with D tentatively TRBD1 (5 bases). Trimming left V 8 bases short and J 0 bases short, with 19 bases between. The germline gives CDR1 MNHEY, CDR2 SMNVEV (reference sequence). The CDR3 runs 16 residues. Written as DNA, the CDR3 is TGTGCCAGCGCCCAGCGGGACCCCAAAGCTAACTATGGCTACACCTTC. It specifies CASAQRDPKANYGYTF.

This clonotype has only a few counts. J is TRBJ1-2 and V is TRBV12-3 or TRBV12-4; possible D gene TRBD1, 5 bases. Trimming removed 3 bases at V and 0 bases at J, with 17 bases between. There are 17 residues in the CDR3. CDR3 protein: CASSLGLGTPTNYGYTF. CDR3 nucleotides: TGTGCCAGCAGTTTGGGTCTCGGGACCCCAACTAACTATGGCTACACCTTC.

The rearrangement uses TRBV5-1 and TRBJ1-4; D uncertain. The V and J ends lost 0 bases and 5 bases respectively, with 8 bases between them. Germline V gene data show CDR1 as SGHRS and CDR2 as YFSETQ. The CDR3 spans 14 residues. The CDR3 DNA reads as TGCGCCAGCAGCTTGGACGGGCCAAATGAAAAACTGTTTTTT. This translates into CASSLDGPNEKLFF.

The sample holds a few counts of this clonotype. V gene TRBV6-6 combines with J gene TRBJ2-1; 15 nucleotides align to TRBD2. The germline V gene has CDR1 MNHNY and CDR2 SVGAGI (reference sequence). V lost 4 bases to trimming and J lost 5 bases; unmatched junction nucleotides: 3. CDR3 length equals 16 residues. CDR3: CASSSGLAGGNNEQFF. In nucleotides, the CDR3 is TGTGCCAGCAGTTCGGGACTAGCGGGGGGAAACAATGAGCAGTTCTTC.

The chain is built from TRBV20-1 and TRBJ2-5; 10 nucleotides align to TRBD2. The tail of the sequence fits TRBJ2-1 better, so the J call may be wrong. Germline values: CDR1 DFQATT, CDR2 SNEGSKA (reference sequence). This CDR3 is 17 amino acids long. The CDR3 is CSASWLAGAPNNNEQFF. The CDR3 coding sequence is TGCAGTGCTAGCTGGCTAGCGGGAGCTCCTAACAACAATGAGCAGTTCTTC.

This clonotype has a handful of counts. The V gene is TRBV15, the J gene TRBJ2-3; D unresolved. In germline, CDR1 is LNHNV, CDR2 YYDKDF (reference sequence). Trimming took off 1 base at V and 4 bases at J, with 9 bases between the two ends. CDR3 length: 14 amino acids. The CDR3 sequence: CATSRVRIPDTQYF. The CDR3 coding sequence is TGTGCCACCAGCAGAGTCCGGATACCAGATACGCAGTATTTT.

The V call is TRBV7-9, the J call TRBJ1-4, with D unresolved. Germline CDR1 reads SEHNR; CDR2 reads FQNEAQ (reference sequence). CDR3 length equals 13 residues. The CDR3 nucleotides are TGTGCAGTATCGGGGTCAGCTAATGAAAAACTGTTTTTT. Translating gives CAVSGSANEKLFF. Drawing the rest from reference TRBV7-9 and TRBJ1-4, the complete variable domain is DTGVSQNPRHKITKRGQNVTFRCDPISEHNRLYWYRQTLGQGPEFLTYFQNEAQLEKSRLLSDRFSAERPKGSFSTLEIQRTEQGDSAMYLCAVSGSANEKLFFGSGTQLSVL.

This clonotype was seen only a few times. The chain employs TRBV4-2 and TRBJ2-5; a possible D gene is TRBD2 (6 bases). This CDR3 has 13 amino acids. Trimming cost V 7 bases and J 4 bases, with 13 bases left between them. Germline CDR1 LGHNA, CDR2 YNFKEQ. The CDR3, as DNA: TGTGCCAGCACCCCCGAAGCGGGAGAGACCCAGTACTTC. Amino acids: CASTPEAGETQYF.

This clonotype was counted between two and nine times. This chain connects TRBV5-1 to TRBJ1-5; no firm D call. Looked up from germline, CDR1 is SGHRS and CDR2 is YFSETQ. This CDR3 comprises 15 residues. Trimming took 0 bases from V and 7 from J, leaving 14 bases between them. The CDR3 spells CASSLAGPWEQPQHF. CDR3 in DNA: TGCGCCAGCAGCTTGGCCGGGCCCTGGGAGCAGCCCCAGCATTTT.

J is TRBJ2-5 and V is TRBV2; D is perhaps TRBD1 (5 bases). Trimming cost V 10 bases and J 1 base, with 10 bases left between them. Germline assignment: CDR1 SNHLY and CDR2 FYNNEI. The CDR3 contains 12 residues. The CDR3 is CANRQSQETQYF. DNA for the CDR3: TGTGCCAACCGACAGTCCCAAGAGACCCAGTACTTC.

V is TRBV7-6 and J is TRBJ1-1; D not resolved. This CDR3 is 11 amino acids long. Trimming shortened V by 11 bases and J by 1 base, and 8 bases separated the two germline ends. Germline lookup yields CDR1 SGHVS and CDR2 FNYEAQ. The CDR3 protein is CAVQQNTEAFF. The CDR3 DNA reads as TGTGCCGTACAACAGAACACTGAAGCTTTCTTT.